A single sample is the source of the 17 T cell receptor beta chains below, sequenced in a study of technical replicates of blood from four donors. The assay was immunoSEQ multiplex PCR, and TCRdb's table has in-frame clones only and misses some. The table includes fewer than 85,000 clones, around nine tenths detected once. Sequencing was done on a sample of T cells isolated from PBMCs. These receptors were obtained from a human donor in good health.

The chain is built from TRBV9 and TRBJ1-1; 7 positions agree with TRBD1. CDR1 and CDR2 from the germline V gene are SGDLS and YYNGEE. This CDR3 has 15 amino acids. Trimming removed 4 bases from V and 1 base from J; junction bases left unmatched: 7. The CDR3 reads CASSPETGTNTEAFF. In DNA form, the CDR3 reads TGTGCCAGCAGCCCCGAGACAGGGACGAACACTGAAGCTTTCTTT.

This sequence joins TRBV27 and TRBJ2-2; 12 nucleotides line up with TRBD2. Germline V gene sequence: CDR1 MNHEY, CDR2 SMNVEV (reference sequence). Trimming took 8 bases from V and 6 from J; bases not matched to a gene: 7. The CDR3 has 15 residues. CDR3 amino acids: CASGASGRASGELFF. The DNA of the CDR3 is TGTGCCAGCGGTGCTAGCGGGAGGGCCTCCGGGGAGCTGTTTTTT.

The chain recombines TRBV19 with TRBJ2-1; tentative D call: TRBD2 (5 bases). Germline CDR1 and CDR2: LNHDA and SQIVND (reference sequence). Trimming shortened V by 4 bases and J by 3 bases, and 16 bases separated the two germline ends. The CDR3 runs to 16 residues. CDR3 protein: CASSTSFSGGYNEQFF. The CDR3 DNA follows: TGTGCCAGTAGTACTAGTTTCAGCGGAGGCTACAATGAGCAGTTCTTC.

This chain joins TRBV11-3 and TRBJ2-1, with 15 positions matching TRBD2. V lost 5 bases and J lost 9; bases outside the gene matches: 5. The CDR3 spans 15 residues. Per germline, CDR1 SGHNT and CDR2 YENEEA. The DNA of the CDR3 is TGTGCCAGCAGCCCCGGGACTAGCGGGAGGAGTGAGCAGTTCTTC. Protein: CASSPGTSGRSEQFF.

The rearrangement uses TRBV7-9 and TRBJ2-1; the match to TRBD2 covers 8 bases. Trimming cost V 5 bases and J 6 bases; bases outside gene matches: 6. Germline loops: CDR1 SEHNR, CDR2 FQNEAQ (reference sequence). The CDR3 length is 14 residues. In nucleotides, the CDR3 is TGTGCCAGCAGCCCTACTAGCGGTGGCAATGAGCAGTTCTTC. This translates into CASSPTSGGNEQFF.

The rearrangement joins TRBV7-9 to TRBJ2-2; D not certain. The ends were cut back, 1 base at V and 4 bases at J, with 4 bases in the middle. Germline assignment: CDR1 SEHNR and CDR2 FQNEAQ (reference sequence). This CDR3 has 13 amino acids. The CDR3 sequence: CASSLEATGELFF. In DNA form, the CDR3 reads TGTGCCAGCAGCTTAGAAGCCACCGGGGAGCTGTTTTTT.

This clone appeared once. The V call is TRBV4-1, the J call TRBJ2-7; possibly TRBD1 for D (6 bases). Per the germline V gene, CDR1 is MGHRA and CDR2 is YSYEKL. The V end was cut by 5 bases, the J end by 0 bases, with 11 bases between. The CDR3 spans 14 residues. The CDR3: CASSWTEVSYEQYF. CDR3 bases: TGCGCCAGCAGCTGGACAGAGGTCTCCTACGAGCAGTACTTC.

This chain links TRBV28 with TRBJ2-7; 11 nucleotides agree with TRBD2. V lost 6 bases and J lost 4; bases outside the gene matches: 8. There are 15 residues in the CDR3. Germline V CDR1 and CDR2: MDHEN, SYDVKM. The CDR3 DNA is TGTGCCAGCAGAGATCGGACTAGCGGGCTTTACGAGCAGTACTTC. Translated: CASRDRTSGLYEQYF.

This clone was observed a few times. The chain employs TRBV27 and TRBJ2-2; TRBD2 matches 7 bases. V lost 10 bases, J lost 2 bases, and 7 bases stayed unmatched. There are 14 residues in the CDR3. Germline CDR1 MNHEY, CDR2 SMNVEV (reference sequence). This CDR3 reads CATGLGPNTGELFF. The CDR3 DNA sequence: TGTGCCACAGGACTAGGCCCTAACACCGGGGAGCTGTTTTTT.

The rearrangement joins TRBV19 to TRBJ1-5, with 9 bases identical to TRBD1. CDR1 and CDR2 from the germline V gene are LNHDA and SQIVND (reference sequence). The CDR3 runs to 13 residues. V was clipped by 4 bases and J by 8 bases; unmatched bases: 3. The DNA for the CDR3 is TGTGCCAGTAGTAGGGACAGGGAGGAGCCCCAGCATTTT. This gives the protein CASSRDREEPQHF.

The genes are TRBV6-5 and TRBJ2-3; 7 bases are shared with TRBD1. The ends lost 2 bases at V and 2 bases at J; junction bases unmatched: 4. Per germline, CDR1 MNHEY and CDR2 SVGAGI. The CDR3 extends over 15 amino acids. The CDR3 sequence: CASSYGQGVTDTQYF. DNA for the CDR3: TGTGCCAGCAGTTACGGCCAGGGGGTCACAGATACGCAGTATTTT.

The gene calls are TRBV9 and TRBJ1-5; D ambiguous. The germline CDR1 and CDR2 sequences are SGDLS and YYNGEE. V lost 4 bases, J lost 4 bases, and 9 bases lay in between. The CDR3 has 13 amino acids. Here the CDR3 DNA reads TGTGCCAGCAGCCTTAAGCCTAATCAGCCCCAGCATTTT. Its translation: CASSLKPNQPQHF.

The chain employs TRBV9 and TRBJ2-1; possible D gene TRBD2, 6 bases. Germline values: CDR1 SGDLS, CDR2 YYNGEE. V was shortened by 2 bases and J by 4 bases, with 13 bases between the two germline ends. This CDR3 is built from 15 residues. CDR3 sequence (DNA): TGTGCCAGCAGCGTGACAGCGGGTTCTTACAATGAGCAGTTCTTC. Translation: CASSVTAGSYNEQFF. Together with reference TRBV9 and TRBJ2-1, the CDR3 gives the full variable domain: DSGVTQTPKHLITATGQRVTLRCSPRSGDLSVYWYQQSLDQGLQFLIQYYNGEERAKGNILERFSAQQFPDLHSELNLSSLELGDSALYFCASSVTAGSYNEQFFGPGTRLTVL.

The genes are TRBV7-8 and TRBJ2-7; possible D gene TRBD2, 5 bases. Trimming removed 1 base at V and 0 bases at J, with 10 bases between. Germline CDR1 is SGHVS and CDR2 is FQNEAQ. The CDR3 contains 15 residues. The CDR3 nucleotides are TGTGCCAGCAGCTTAGTTGGCGCGGGCTCCTACGAGCAGTACTTC. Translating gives CASSLVGAGSYEQYF.

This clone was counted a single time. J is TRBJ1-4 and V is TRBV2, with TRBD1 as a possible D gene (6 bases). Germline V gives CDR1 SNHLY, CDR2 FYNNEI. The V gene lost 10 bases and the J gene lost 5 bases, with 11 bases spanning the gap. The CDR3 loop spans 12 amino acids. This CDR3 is CAIWTENEKLFF. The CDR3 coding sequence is TGTGCCATCTGGACAGAGAATGAAAAACTGTTTTTT.

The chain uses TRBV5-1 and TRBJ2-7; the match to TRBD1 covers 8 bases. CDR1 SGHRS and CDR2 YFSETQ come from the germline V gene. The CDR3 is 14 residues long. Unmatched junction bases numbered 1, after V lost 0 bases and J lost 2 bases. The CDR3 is CASSLGTGTYEQYF. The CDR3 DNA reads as TGCGCCAGCAGCTTGGGGACAGGGACCTACGAGCAGTACTTC. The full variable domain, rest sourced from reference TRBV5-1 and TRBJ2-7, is KAGVTQTPRYLIKTRGQQVTLSCSPISGHRSVSWYQQTPGQGLQFLFEYFSETQRNKGNFPGRFSGRQFSNSRSEMNVSTLELGDSALYLCASSLGTGTYEQYFGPGTRLTVT.

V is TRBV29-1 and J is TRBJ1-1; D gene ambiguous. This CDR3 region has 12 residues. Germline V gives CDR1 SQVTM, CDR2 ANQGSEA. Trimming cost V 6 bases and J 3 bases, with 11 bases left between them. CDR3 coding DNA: TGCAGCGTCGTTCCTGGCTACACTGAAGCTTTCTTT. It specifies CSVVPGYTEAFF. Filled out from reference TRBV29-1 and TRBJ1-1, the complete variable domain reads SAVISQKPSRDICQRGTSLTIQCQVDSQVTMMFWYRQQPGQSLTLIATANQGSEATYESGFVIDKFPISRPNLTFSTLTVSNMSPEDSSIYLCSVVPGYTEAFFGQGTRLTVV.